The T cell receptor beta chain described here comes from a study of blood T cell repertoires in COVID-19. CDR3 length equals 14 residues. V was clipped by 6 bases and J by 2 bases, with 13 bases between them. Germline V gives CDR1 MNHEY, CDR2 SMNVEV (reference sequence). In the original processing: Reference gene primer amplification gave estimated nucleated cell counts. Profiling relied on immunoSEQ multiplex PCR, and the TCRdb table lists in-frame clones only, not all of them. V and J calls and clone size are given by that table; D and trimming were obtained from the DNA. The table lists some 200,000 clones, 80% to 90% of them singletons, with approximately 2.8% in the top ten.

This clonotype originated in a woman aged 50 to 65 in a cohort exposed to, infected with or recovered from COVID-19 (not recorded which). Specimen: PBMCs or T cells enriched from blood (not recorded which). V usage is TRBV27 and J usage is TRBJ2-5; a weak D match, TRBD1 (6 bases). The CDR3 bases are TGTGCCAGCAGCAGAGGGACACAGCAAGAGACCCAGTACTTC. This encodes CASSRGTQQETQYF.